This T cell receptor beta chain stems from a study of shared clonotypes between healthy human individuals. Germline V gene data show CDR1 as MNHEY and CDR2 as SMNVEV (reference sequence). This CDR3 region has 15 residues. V was shortened by 6 bases and J by 1 base, with 13 bases between the two germline ends. Generated by immunoSEQ multiplex PCR, the TCRdb table keeps only in-frame clones and is missing some. Of under 2,500,000 clones listed, under 97% are singletons. The source is a young man in good health. This sequence joins TRBV27 and TRBJ1-5, with unresolved D. What was sequenced was naive CD4+ T cells sorted from blood. Documented subset: CD45RA+ positively selected. This CDR3 is CASSLGRWSNQPQHF. The CDR3 nucleotides are TGTGCCAGCAGCCTAGGGCGGTGGAGCAATCAGCCCCAGCATTTT.